These 30 T cell receptor beta chains share one sample of origin, sequenced in a study of siplizumab effects on memory and regulatory T cells. Produced via immunoSEQ multiplex PCR; TCRdb's table is partial and in-frame only. The data contain about 110,000 clones, roughly 92% of them seen just once; the ten biggest clones take up approximately 1.2%. The sample consisted of CD4+ T cells sorted from blood. The receptors were sampled from a human donor in good health.

The V and J genes are TRBV18 and TRBJ1-1, with D unclear. Trimming removed 5 bases from V and 8 bases from J, with 9 bases in between. Per the germline V gene, CDR1 is KGHSH and CDR2 is LQKENI. The CDR3 sequence is 11 residues long. For the CDR3, the DNA is TGTGCCAGCTCAGACTTAGCCGAAGCTTTCTTT. Its translation: CASSDLAEAFF.

A remark on this clone: One end of the junction fails to match germline, which may point to a read error. This chain uses TRBV7-7 with TRBJ1-3; D unclear. CDR3 length: 16 residues. The germline gives CDR1 SSHAT, CDR2 FNYEAQ (reference sequence). CDR3 sequence (DNA): TGTGCTAGCAGCTTGGGCGTCGGGAGGGATGGAAACACCATATATTTT. Protein product: CASSLGVGRDGNTIYF.

Only a few counts were recorded for this clone. This chain connects TRBV2 to TRBJ1-2, with 8 bases fitting TRBD1. J gave up 8 bases and V 4 bases, and 6 bases lay outside the gene matches. The germline CDR1 and CDR2 sequences are SNHLY and FYNNEI. CDR3 length: 13 residues. CDR3 in amino acids: CASSGQGAEGYTF. CDR3 DNA sequence: TGTGCCAGCAGTGGGCAGGGGGCGGAGGGCTACACCTTC.

The rearrangement links TRBV6-6 to TRBJ1-1, with a possible D match to TRBD1 (5 bases). The germline gives CDR1 MNHNY, CDR2 SVGAGI (reference sequence). CDR3 length equals 15 residues. V shed 5 bases and J shed 1 base, with 14 bases lying between them. Here the CDR3 reads CASSKQTVANTEAFF. CDR3 DNA sequence: TGTGCCAGCAGTAAACAGACAGTGGCGAACACTGAAGCTTTCTTT.

V usage is TRBV5-1 and J usage is TRBJ2-1; TRBD1 matches 7 bases. V was pared by 4 bases and J by 1 base, with 5 bases of the junction left unmatched. The CDR3 runs 15 residues. Germline lookup yields CDR1 SGHRS and CDR2 YFSETQ. This CDR3 reads CASSGAGGSYNEQFF. In DNA form, the CDR3 reads TGCGCCAGCAGCGGGGCAGGGGGTTCCTACAATGAGCAGTTCTTC.

The chain links TRBV7-8 to TRBJ2-5; weak D call: TRBD1 (5 bases). CDR3 length: 14 residues. The germline V gene has CDR1 SGHVS and CDR2 FQNEAQ. Trimming pared 1 base from V and 5 bases from J, leaving 11 bases between. The DNA for the CDR3 is TGTGCCAGCAGCTTAGGGCAGGGTATCGAGACCCAGTACTTC. This encodes CASSLGQGIETQYF.

V usage is TRBV18 and J usage is TRBJ2-1, with D uncertain. The CDR3 runs to 14 residues. Germline lookup yields CDR1 KGHSH and CDR2 LQKENI. V was cut by 0 bases and J by 8 bases, with 11 bases left in between. The CDR3 reads CASSPPVETDEQFF. CDR3 DNA sequence: TGTGCCAGCTCACCACCGGTGGAGACCGATGAGCAGTTCTTC.

This clone was seen a single time. This chain joins TRBV21-1 and TRBJ2-2; the tabulated D call, TRBD1, remains unverified against the DNA. TRBV21-1 is listed as a pseudogene. This CDR3 is 18 amino acids long. CDR3 loop: CASSKHFRGTGNTGELFF. The CDR3 bases are TGTGCCAGCAGCAAACATTTTCGAGGGACAGGGAACACCGGGGAGCTGTTTTTT.

This chain uses TRBV5-1 with TRBJ2-6, with D uncertain. The germline V gene encodes CDR1 SGHRS and CDR2 YFSETQ. The CDR3 loop spans 16 amino acids. V gave up 4 bases and J gave up 7 bases, with 18 bases separating them. CDR3 loop: CASSPQNTGVANVLTF. In nucleotides, the CDR3 is TGCGCCAGCAGCCCTCAAAATACTGGTGTAGCCAACGTCCTGACTTTC.

The chain combines TRBV5-6 with TRBJ2-1; the D is unclear. This CDR3 region has 13 residues. V lost 8 bases and J lost 4, with 13 bases in between. Germline V CDR1 and CDR2: SGHDT, YYEEEE. The CDR3, as DNA: TGTGCCAGTACTGGGCCCCCATACAATGAGCAGTTCTTC. Protein product: CASTGPPYNEQFF.

The sample holds one count of this clone. The V and J genes are TRBV5-4 and TRBJ2-5; TRBD2 matches at 9 bases. Trimming at V came to 1 base and at J to 5 bases, leaving 6 bases not matched to a gene. CDR1 is SGHNT and CDR2 is YYREEE in the germline V gene (reference sequence). This CDR3 contains 15 residues. CDR3 protein: CASSLSGGSGETQYF. The CDR3 nucleotides read TGTGCCAGCAGCTTGAGCGGGGGGTCCGGGGAGACCCAGTACTTC.

The genes are TRBV5-1 and TRBJ2-3; D is perhaps TRBD1 (5 bases). From germline, CDR1 is SGHRS and CDR2 YFSETQ. Trimming cost V 1 base and J 2 bases, with 14 bases left between them. The CDR3 is 16 residues long. CDR3 in amino acids: CASSLWQGQLTDTQYF. CDR3 DNA: TGCGCCAGCAGCTTGTGGCAGGGCCAACTCACAGATACGCAGTATTTT.

The V gene is TRBV18, the J gene TRBJ1-4; D uncertain. The CDR3 has 14 amino acids. Trimming pared 3 bases from V and 5 bases from J, leaving 10 bases between. Looked up from germline, CDR1 is KGHSH and CDR2 is LQKENI. The CDR3 region has the DNA TGTGCCAGCTCACCTTCAGGACTGAATGAAAAACTGTTTTTT. Translation gives CASSPSGLNEKLFF.

The genes are TRBV6-6 and TRBJ2-7; TRBD2 aligns across 10 bases. V shed 1 base and J 1 base; nucleotides not matched to a gene: 1. The CDR3 spans 15 residues. Per the germline V gene, CDR1 is MNHNY and CDR2 is SVGAGI (reference sequence). The chain's CDR3 is CASSYWTSGSYEQYF. CDR3 DNA sequence: TGTGCCAGCAGTTACTGGACTAGCGGTTCCTACGAGCAGTACTTC.

This rearrangement joins TRBV30 to TRBJ2-1; TRBD2 matches 7 bases. This CDR3 contains 13 residues. V was pared by 5 bases and J by 4 bases, with 5 bases of the junction left unmatched. Germline loops: CDR1 GTSNPN, CDR2 SVGIG (reference sequence). CDR3 nucleotides: TGTGCCTGGTCTAGCGGAACTTACAATGAGCAGTTCTTC. Protein sequence: CAWSSGTYNEQFF.

The DNA for the CDR3 is TGTGCCAGCAGCCTCGATAGCAATCAGCCCCAGCATTTT. Amino acid sequence: CASSLDSNQPQHF. The rearrangement links TRBV9 to TRBJ1-5; D call uncertain. Germline lookup yields CDR1 SGDLS and CDR2 YYNGEE. The CDR3 runs to 13 residues. V lost 4 bases, J lost 0 bases, and 5 bases lay in between.

This clone was recorded only once. This chain links TRBV5-1 with TRBJ2-5, with TRBD1 as a possible D gene (6 bases). Trimming removed 4 bases from V and 6 bases from J, with 10 bases in between. The CDR3 is 12 amino acids. Germline CDR1 and CDR2: SGHRS and YFSETQ. The CDR3 spells CASSLDSQTQYF. The CDR3, as DNA: TGCGCCAGCAGCCTGGACAGCCAGACCCAGTACTTC.

The rearrangement joins TRBV2 to TRBJ2-3; 7 nucleotides line up with TRBD2. The CDR3 is made up of 16 amino acids. Looked up from germline, CDR1 is SNHLY and CDR2 is FYNNEI. Germline trimming cut 1 base from V and 5 bases from J; bases unmatched to any gene: 9. CDR3 in amino acids: CASSEETGTTGDTQYF. The CDR3 nucleotides are TGTGCCAGCAGTGAAGAGACCGGGACTACAGGAGATACGCAGTATTTT.

CDR3: CASSLTGEEGNTIYF. The CDR3 nucleotides read TGTGCCAGCAGCTTGACAGGGGAGGAAGGAAACACCATATATTTT. The J gene is TRBJ1-3, the V gene TRBV5-5; TRBD1 agrees at 7 bases. This CDR3 comprises 15 residues. The junction had 5 bases not matched to a gene; V was cut back by 1 base and J by 4 bases. Germline V lookup: CDR1 SGHKS, CDR2 YYEKEE (reference sequence).

The chain carries TRBV27 and TRBJ2-7; 8 nucleotides match TRBD1. There are 18 residues in the CDR3. The J segment lost 4 bases and the V segment lost 1 base, leaving 15 bases of the junction unmatched. CDR1 and CDR2 (germline): MNHEY, SMNVEV (reference sequence). CDR3 loop: CASSLCIVDRVVRYEQYF. The CDR3 nucleotides read TGTGCCAGCAGTTTATGTATTGTGGACAGGGTGGTTCGGTACGAGCAGTACTTC.

This clone was observed a few times. The chain employs TRBV12-5 and TRBJ1-5; no definite D call. The ends were cut back, 1 base at V and 7 bases at J, with 5 bases in the middle. The germline V gene has CDR1 LGHNT and CDR2 FRNRAP. The length of the CDR3 is 12 residues. The CDR3 sequence: CASGLGGQPQHF. As DNA, the CDR3 is TGTGCTAGTGGTTTGGGTGGGCAGCCCCAGCATTTT.

This clone occurred once. This sequence joins TRBV27 and TRBJ1-1; D unclear. In germline, CDR1 is MNHEY, CDR2 SMNVEV (reference sequence). V was clipped by 5 bases and J by 1 base, with 11 bases between them. This CDR3 is 14 amino acids long. The CDR3 nucleotides read TGTGCCAGCAGTAACCGGCGGGGGAACACTGAAGCTTTCTTT. Encoded protein: CASSNRRGNTEAFF.

The chain recombines TRBV6-5 with TRBJ2-7; 9 bases line up with TRBD1. This CDR3 has 14 amino acids. Trimming at V came to 5 bases and at J to 0 bases, leaving 2 bases not matched to a gene. The germline CDR1 and CDR2 sequences are MNHEY and SVGAGI. As DNA, the CDR3 is TGTGCCAGCAGTGGGACAGGGCTCTCCTACGAGCAGTACTTC. Its translation is CASSGTGLSYEQYF.

This clone was observed a handful of times. The rearrangement links TRBV28 to TRBJ1-2; D call uncertain. This CDR3 has 15 residues. Trimming removed 0 bases at V and 7 bases at J, with 15 bases between. The germline gives CDR1 MDHEN, CDR2 SYDVKM. CDR3 DNA sequence: TGTGCCAGCAGTTTATGGCACGCAGGTAGTGGTGGCTACACCTTC. This sequence encodes CASSLWHAGSGGYTF.

This clone appeared once. This rearrangement joins TRBV19 to TRBJ1-2; D remains unclear. The CDR3 has 13 amino acids. Looked up from germline, CDR1 is LNHDA and CDR2 is SQIVND (reference sequence). V was cut by 0 bases and J by 4 bases, with 6 bases left in between. The CDR3 region has the DNA TGTGCCAGTAGTATAGATAGCAGCTATGGCTACACCTTC. The encoded protein is CASSIDSSYGYTF.

CDR3: CASSLDTPGSYEQYF. Written as DNA, the CDR3 is TGCGCCAGCAGCTTGGATACGCCAGGCTCCTACGAGCAGTACTTC. The V call is TRBV5-1, the J call TRBJ2-7, with D unresolved. From germline, CDR1 is SGHRS and CDR2 YFSETQ. The CDR3 has 15 residues. The V gene lost 0 bases and the J gene lost 0 bases, with 10 bases spanning the gap. The variable domain in full, with the rest retrieved from reference TRBV5-1 and TRBJ2-7, is KAGVTQTPRYLIKTRGQQVTLSCSPISGHRSVSWYQQTPGQGLQFLFEYFSETQRNKGNFPGRFSGRQFSNSRSEMNVSTLELGDSALYLCASSLDTPGSYEQYFGPGTRLTVT.

The V gene is TRBV10-3, the J gene TRBJ1-2; D is perhaps TRBD1 (6 bases). V was clipped by 8 bases and J by 8 bases, with 18 bases between them. The CDR3 is 13 amino acids. Germline CDR1 is ENHRY and CDR2 is SYGVKD. CDR3 in amino acids: CAIETGRGNGYTF. In DNA form, the CDR3 reads TGTGCCATCGAGACGGGGAGGGGGAACGGCTACACCTTC.

CDR3 residues: CASRQVAGELFF. CDR3 nucleotides: TGTGCCAGCAGGCAAGTGGCCGGGGAGCTGTTTTTT. This chain joins TRBV11-2 and TRBJ2-2; D remains ambiguous. The CDR3 extends over 12 amino acids. Trimming stripped 6 bases from V and 6 bases from J, with 8 bases between. From germline, CDR1 is SGHAT and CDR2 FQNNGV.

The chain uses TRBV11-2 and TRBJ1-1; D gene unclear. The V end lost 5 bases, the J end lost 4 bases, and 8 bases lay between the germline ends. The germline gives CDR1 SGHAT, CDR2 FQNNGV. CDR3 size: 12 residues. The chain's CDR3 is CASSPERTEAFF. The CDR3, as DNA: TGTGCCAGCAGCCCCGAGCGCACTGAAGCTTTCTTT.

CDR3 bases: TGTGCCAGCAGTCAAACAGGGCCCGGGGCCAACGTCCTGACTTTC. Its protein product is CASSQTGPGANVLTF. The rearrangement uses TRBV6-5 and TRBJ2-6; D may be TRBD1 (6 bases). The germline CDR1 and CDR2 sequences are MNHEY and SVGAGI. The CDR3 is 15 amino acids. V gave up 5 bases and J gave up 4 bases, with 12 bases separating them.